What follows are 30 T cell receptor beta chains derived from one specimen sequenced in a study of CD8 T cells in ankylosing spondylitis. From the 5' RACE reads, TCRdb called clonotypes with MiXCR, one entry per CDR3 protein. The sample holds about 27,000 distinct CDR3 sequences; roughly 8.6% are singletons and the top ten take 25% to 35%. The sample taken for sequencing was blood. Receptor source: a male donor with ankylosing spondylitis or in good health (not recorded which).

This clonotype was seen a handful of times. The J gene is TRBJ2-7, the V gene TRBV5-8; D tentatively fits TRBD1 or TRBD2 (5 bases each). The CDR3 consists of 14 residues. The ends were cut back, 1 base at V and 2 bases at J, with 10 bases in the middle. Germline V lookup: CDR1 SGHTS, CDR2 YDEGEE. The CDR3 sequence is CASSLRGVAYEQYV. CDR3 nucleotides: TGTGCCAGCAGCTTGAGAGGGGTAGCCTACGAGCAGTACGTC.

This clonotype was observed at least ten times. The CDR3 loop is CASSDPQGRSEAFF. Written as DNA, the CDR3 is TGCGCCAGCAGCGATCCGCAGGGCCGATCTGAAGCTTTCTTT. The chain couples TRBV5-1 to TRBJ1-1, with D maybe TRBD1 (5 bases). The CDR3 totals 14 residues. Per germline, CDR1 SGHRS and CDR2 YFSETQ. V was cut by 4 bases and J by 6 bases, with 16 bases left in between. Filled out from reference TRBV5-1 and TRBJ1-1, the complete variable domain reads KAGVTQTPRYLIKTRGQQVTLSCSPISGHRSVSWYQQTPGQGLQFLFEYFSETQRNKGNFPGRFSGRQFSNSRSEMNVSTLELGDSALYLCASSDPQGRSEAFFGQGTRLTVV.

This clonotype was picked up many times. The chain recombines TRBV9 with TRBJ2-3; D gene uncertain. Germline CDR1 SGDLS, CDR2 YYNGEE. V lost 2 bases to trimming and J lost 5 bases, with 12 bases between them. The CDR3 is 14 residues long. CDR3 DNA: TGTGCCAGCAGCGTTGGTGGATTTGGAGATACGCAGTATTTT. As protein: CASSVGGFGDTQYF.

The rearrangement uses TRBV5-1 and TRBJ2-7, with TRBD1 identical over 9 bases. CDR1 SGHRS and CDR2 YFSETQ come from the germline V gene. V lost 3 bases to trimming and J lost 5 bases; unmatched junction nucleotides: 6. CDR3 length: 14 residues. CDR3 region: CASSWGTGTDEQYV. CDR3 bases: TGCGCCAGCAGCTGGGGGACAGGGACGGACGAGCAGTACGTC.

This clonotype occurred many times. The chain links TRBV7-2 to TRBJ2-1; D is ambiguous. V was pared by 1 base and J by 2 bases, with 3 bases between. In germline, CDR1 is SGHTA, CDR2 FQGNSA. The CDR3 runs to 13 residues. CDR3 nucleotide sequence: TGTGCCAGCAGCTTAGGGGCCTACAATGAGCAGTTCTTC. It is translated as CASSLGAYNEQFF.

The chain is built from TRBV12-3 or TRBV12-4 and TRBJ2-6; D is unclear. The CDR3 is 18 amino acids. The germline V and J ends were trimmed by 2 bases and 0 bases, with 14 bases remaining between them. The CDR3 protein is CASSLLTGSSSGANVLTF. In DNA, the CDR3 is TGTGCCAGCAGTTTACTGACGGGCTCCAGCTCTGGGGCCAACGTCCTGACTTTC.

This clonotype was seen at least ten times. This chain links TRBV20-1 with TRBJ2-2; 7 bases align to TRBD1. From germline, CDR1 is DFQATT and CDR2 SNEGSKA (reference sequence). V trimming: 6 bases; J trimming: 5 bases; junction bases outside the gene matches: 12. The CDR3 length is 15 residues. CDR3 sequence: CSAFRATGQTGELFF. DNA of the CDR3: TGCAGTGCCTTCCGAGCGACAGGGCAAACCGGGGAGCTGTTTTTT.

This clonotype has ten or more counts. V is TRBV7-9 and J is TRBJ2-3; D remains ambiguous. Germline V gives CDR1 SEHNR, CDR2 FQNEAQ (reference sequence). There are 14 residues in the CDR3. Trimming shortened V by 5 bases and J by 3 bases, and 12 bases separated the two germline ends. Here the CDR3 reads CASSIGGDTDTQYF. The CDR3 bases are TGTGCCAGCAGCATAGGTGGGGATACAGATACGCAGTATTTT.

The chain combines TRBV30 with TRBJ1-4, with no clear D. Trimming took off 0 bases at V and 7 bases at J, with 12 bases between the two ends. CDR3 length equals 14 residues. Germline loops: CDR1 GTSNPN, CDR2 SVGIG (reference sequence). CDR3 sequence (DNA): TGTGCCTGGAGTGTAGGGCTACCAGGTGAAAAACTGTTTTTT. This gives the protein CAWSVGLPGEKLFF.

For the CDR3, the DNA is TGTGCCAGCAGCTTAGATTCTAGCCAAAGACTCACCGGGGAGCTGTTTTTT. This codes for CASSLDSSQRLTGELFF. V usage is TRBV11-2 and J usage is TRBJ2-2, with a possible D match to TRBD2 (5 bases). CDR1 and CDR2 (germline): SGHAT, FQNNGV. Trimming removed 0 bases at V and 4 bases at J, with 15 bases between. This CDR3 is built from 17 residues.

The chain is built from TRBV30 and TRBJ2-1; 7 positions agree with TRBD2. Germline V gene lookup returns CDR1 GTSNPN and CDR2 SVGIG (reference sequence). CDR3 length equals 15 residues. V lost 6 bases and J lost 8; bases outside the gene matches: 16. CDR3 loop: CACPQSGAGWDEQFF. As DNA, the CDR3 is TGTGCCTGCCCCCAAAGCGGGGCTGGGTGGGATGAGCAGTTCTTC. Complete variable domain (other parts from reference TRBV30 and TRBJ2-1): SQTIHQWPATLVQPVGSPLSLECTVEGTSNPNLYWYRQAAGRGLQLLFYSVGIGQISSEVPQNLSASRPQDRQFILSSKKLLLSDSGFYLCACPQSGAGWDEQFFGPGTRLTVL.

The chain carries TRBV20-1 and TRBJ2-4; tentatively, D is TRBD2 (5 bases). Germline CDR1 and CDR2: DFQATT and SNEGSKA (reference sequence). The V gene lost 1 base and the J gene lost 0 bases, with 10 bases spanning the gap. The CDR3 covers 15 residues. The CDR3 region has the DNA TGCAGTGCTAGAGCTAGCCAATTAGCCAAAAACATTCAGTACTTC. As protein: CSARASQLAKNIQYF.

This clonotype was seen repeatedly, ten times or more. The V gene is TRBV29-1, the J gene TRBJ1-1; D is uncertain. The V gene's germline CDR1 is SQVTM and CDR2 ANQGSEA. The V end lost 4 bases, the J end lost 2 bases, and 11 bases lay between the germline ends. This CDR3 is 13 amino acids long. The chain's CDR3 is CSVVEGSNTEAFF. DNA of the CDR3: TGCAGCGTTGTGGAGGGCAGCAACACTGAAGCTTTCTTT.

This clonotype was seen a handful of times. J is TRBJ2-2 and V is TRBV15, with no clear D. The CDR3 has 14 residues. The V end lost 1 base, the J end lost 1 base, and 4 bases lay between the germline ends. CDR1 is LNHNV, CDR2 YYDKDF, per germline (reference sequence). The CDR3 DNA reads as TGTGCCACCAGCAGAGGCCAGAACACCGGGGAGCTGTTTTTT. Amino acid sequence: CATSRGQNTGELFF.

This clonotype showed up just a few times. This chain connects TRBV28 to TRBJ1-4, with D maybe TRBD1 (6 bases). Germline V gene sequence: CDR1 MDHEN, CDR2 SYDVKM. This CDR3 is 16 amino acids long. Trimming shortened V by 5 bases and J by 7 bases, and 20 bases separated the two germline ends. CDR3 coding DNA: TGTGCCAGCAGTCCCGCCGGCAGGGGAGGGGGTGAAAAACTGTTTTTT. Amino acids: CASSPAGRGGGEKLFF.

The chain couples TRBV11-2 to TRBJ2-7; a weak D match, TRBD2 (6 bases). The V and J ends lost 6 bases and 0 bases respectively, with 12 bases between them. This CDR3 region has 14 residues. Per the germline V gene, CDR1 is SGHAT and CDR2 is FQNNGV. CDR3 residues: CASRILASSYEQYF. The CDR3, as DNA: TGTGCCAGCAGGATTCTAGCGAGCTCCTACGAGCAGTACTTC.

This clonotype rates as medium-sized. The genes are TRBV20-1 and TRBJ2-3; D unclear. CDR1 is DFQATT, CDR2 SNEGSKA, per germline (reference sequence). V was trimmed by 2 bases and J by 6 bases, leaving 18 bases between them. The CDR3 is 15 amino acids. The chain's CDR3 is CSARMGPSEVDTQYF. The CDR3, as DNA: TGCAGTGCTAGAATGGGCCCTTCCGAAGTGGATACGCAGTATTTT.

In its sample, this clonotype was seen many times. The gene calls are TRBV20-1 and TRBJ1-1; no clear D gene. V lost 3 bases to trimming and J lost 1 base, with 3 bases between them. Germline V gene sequence: CDR1 DFQATT, CDR2 SNEGSKA (reference sequence). The CDR3 contains 11 residues. The CDR3: CSARENTEAFF. CDR3 sequence (DNA): TGCAGTGCTAGGGAGAACACTGAAGCTTTCTTT.

This clonotype was picked up a small number of times. The chain has TRBV5-1 and TRBJ1-4, with 7 bases that match TRBD1. Trimming cost V 5 bases and J 2 bases; bases outside gene matches: 3. The CDR3 contains 14 residues. The germline V gene has CDR1 SGHRS and CDR2 YFSETQ. Here the CDR3 reads CASRTGPTNEKLFF. In DNA form, the CDR3 reads TGCGCCAGCAGGACAGGGCCCACTAATGAAAAACTGTTTTTT.

Only a few counts were recorded for this clonotype. The rearrangement links TRBV20-1 to TRBJ2-4; no clear D. CDR1 and CDR2 (germline): DFQATT, SNEGSKA (reference sequence). Trimming pared 0 bases from V and 0 bases from J, leaving 3 bases between. This CDR3 spans 13 amino acids. CDR3 coding DNA: TGCAGTGCTAGAGAAATAGCCAAAAACATTCAGTACTTC. Protein: CSAREIAKNIQYF.

This clonotype came up a few times. In DNA form, the CDR3 reads TGTGCCAGCAGTTCCGGGACTAGCGGAAAATACGAGCAGTACTTC. Residues: CASSSGTSGKYEQYF. The chain links TRBV28 to TRBJ2-7; 11 nucleotides match TRBD2. Germline V CDR1 and CDR2: MDHEN, SYDVKM. CDR3 length: 15 amino acids. V lost 4 bases to trimming and J lost 4 bases; unmatched junction nucleotides: 6.

This clonotype occurred a few times. The chain recombines TRBV11-2 with TRBJ2-1; weak D call: TRBD2 (5 bases). Between the trimmed V and J ends, which lost 2 bases and 9 bases, there was a span of 8 bases. The CDR3 covers 12 residues. Germline V gene data show CDR1 as SGHAT and CDR2 as FQNNGV. As DNA, the CDR3 is TGTGCCAGCAGCTTACGGGGAACTGAGCAGTTCTTC. Encoded protein: CASSLRGTEQFF. Complete variable domain (other parts from reference TRBV11-2 and TRBJ2-1): EAGVAQSPRYKIIEKRQSVAFWCNPISGHATLYWYQQILGQGPKLLIQFQNNGVVDDSQLPKDRFSAERLKGVDSTLKIQPAKLEDSAVYLCASSLRGTEQFFGPGTRLTVL.

This chain connects TRBV4-2 to TRBJ2-2; D ambiguous. Germline assignment: CDR1 LGHNA and CDR2 YNFKEQ. CDR3 length: 14 residues. V lost 0 bases, J lost 4 bases, and 6 bases lay in between. CDR3 loop: CASSQERATGELFF. The CDR3 DNA sequence: TGTGCCAGCAGCCAAGAAAGGGCCACCGGGGAGCTGTTTTTT.

CDR3 DNA: TGTGCCAGCAGCCCGTTGAGGACTAGCGGGGGATTTGTCCAAGAGACCCAGTACTTC. Translation: CASSPLRTSGGFVQETQYF. The V and J genes are TRBV16 and TRBJ2-5, with 13 bases lining up with TRBD2. CDR1 is KGHSY and CDR2 is FQNENV in the germline V gene. After removal of 4 bases from V and 1 base from J, the junction contained 12 bases not matched to a gene. The CDR3 has 19 amino acids.

This clonotype was found many times. The chain carries TRBV14 and TRBJ1-3, with D perhaps matching TRBD1 (5 bases). Per the germline V gene, CDR1 is SGHDN and CDR2 is FVKESK. V shed 4 bases and J shed 1 base, with 17 bases lying between them. The CDR3 consists of 17 residues. As DNA, the CDR3 is TGTGCCAGCAGCCCAAGACGAGGGGACTCTTCTGGAAACACCATATATTTT. Amino acid sequence: CASSPRRGDSSGNTIYF.

This clonotype was seen a few times. This chain connects TRBV7-6 to TRBJ2-3; D possibly corresponds to TRBD2 (5 bases). Looked up from germline, CDR1 is SGHVS and CDR2 is FNYEAQ. The ends were cut back, 9 bases at V and 5 bases at J, with 15 bases in the middle. The CDR3 runs 13 residues. The CDR3 nucleotides are TGTGCCAGTTGTGAGGAGGTCCGAGATACGCAGTATTTT. Its protein product is CASCEEVRDTQYF.

This clonotype turned up a few times. The rearrangement uses TRBV20-1 and TRBJ2-1; no clear D gene. Between the trimmed V and J ends, which lost 0 bases and 4 bases, there was a span of 7 bases. CDR3 length: 13 residues. CDR1 and CDR2 from the germline V gene are DFQATT and SNEGSKA (reference sequence). The CDR3 nucleotides are TGCAGTGCTAGAGATCACCGGTACAATGAGCAGTTCTTC. It encodes CSARDHRYNEQFF.

By frequency in the sample, this clonotype is medium-sized. The genes are TRBV20-1 and TRBJ2-5, with D unclear. CDR3 length: 12 residues. Trimming took 6 bases from V and 5 from J, leaving 13 bases between them. Germline V CDR1 and CDR2: DFQATT, SNEGSKA (reference sequence). This CDR3 reads CSAPDPAETQYF. The CDR3 bases are TGCAGTGCCCCGGACCCGGCGGAGACCCAGTACTTC.

This clonotype showed up many times. The chain uses TRBV2 and TRBJ2-2; 7 nucleotides agree with TRBD2. This CDR3 region has 15 residues. With 10 bases clipped from V and 0 bases from J, the junction kept 8 bases outside the gene matches. Per the germline V gene, CDR1 is SNHLY and CDR2 is FYNNEI. The CDR3 loop reads CAKALAGPNTGELFF. In nucleotides, the CDR3 is TGTGCCAAAGCCTTAGCGGGCCCGAACACCGGGGAGCTGTTTTTT.

As DNA, the CDR3 is TGTGCCAGCAGTTTATCAAGGGGACTTTACACAGATACGCAGTATTTT. Translation gives CASSLSRGLYTDTQYF. The chain joins TRBV27 to TRBJ2-3; D may be TRBD2 (6 bases). Trimming removed 0 bases from V and 2 bases from J, with 12 bases in between. The V gene's germline CDR1 is MNHEY and CDR2 SMNVEV (reference sequence). CDR3 length equals 16 residues.